This is a list of T cell receptor beta chains from one sample in a study of blood T cell repertoires in COVID-19. Data came from immunoSEQ multiplex PCR; TCRdb stores just in-frame clones and leaves some out. In the table there are roughly 300,000 clones, 70% to 90% of which are singletons. Source material: peripheral blood. All receptors derive from a human donor in a cohort sampled during active COVID-19. Both conserved end residues are part of each CDR3. A D gene is named only where the DNA matches it firmly. Where a row states a size, it is once, few, many or the class of an expanded clone; other rows omit it.

-	TRBV5-1	TRBJ2-1	-	CASGGVNEQFF	TGCGCCAGCGGAGGGGTCAATGAGCAGTTCTTC
-	TRBV7-9	TRBJ1-4	-	CASSSTTPGREKLFF	TGTGCCAGCAGCTCGACGACACCCGGGAGGGAAAAACTGTTTTTT
TRBD1	TRBV10-1	TRBJ2-1	-	CASSEGQGYNEQFF	TGCGCCAGCAGTGAGGGACAGGGCTACAATGAGCAGTTCTTC
-	TRBV6-5	TRBJ2-1	-	CASAWASGDNEQFF	TGTGCCAGCGCTTGGGCATCCGGGGACAATGAGCAGTTCTTC
TRBD1	TRBV27	TRBJ2-1	-	CASSRLQGASDEQFF	TGTGCCAGCAGCCGTCTCCAGGGGGCCAGCGATGAGCAGTTCTTC
TRBD1	TRBV29-1	TRBJ1-5	-	CSAQQGTNQPQHF	TGCAGCGCCCAACAGGGGACCAATCAGCCCCAGCATTTT
TRBD1	TRBV6-1	TRBJ1-2	-	CASREAGGWDYGYTF	TGTGCCAGCAGAGAAGCAGGGGGCTGGGACTATGGCTACACCTTC
-	TRBV5-5	TRBJ1-4	-	CASNLDRKGVEKLFF	TGTGCCAGCAACCTAGACAGGAAAGGGGTGGAAAAACTGTTTTTT
-	TRBV18	TRBJ1-3	-	CASSSRSLIYSGNTIYF	TGTGCCAGCTCTTCAAGGAGCTTGATTTACTCTGGAAACACCATATATTTT
TRBD1	TRBV7-9	TRBJ1-4	-	CASSSRQGRDEKLFF	TGTGCCAGCAGCTCCCGACAGGGAAGGGATGAAAAACTGTTTTTT
-	TRBV19	TRBJ1-5	once	CASKAGADQPQHF	TGTGCCAGTAAGGCAGGGGCCGATCAGCCCCAGCATTTT
-	TRBV2	TRBJ2-2	few	CASNTGRETGELFF	TGTGCCAGCAATACCGGAAGGGAGACCGGGGAGCTGTTTTTT
-	TRBV6-5	TRBJ1-3	-	CASSYSAGNTIYF	TGTGCCAGCAGTTACTCAGCAGGAAACACCATATATTTT
-	TRBV2	TRBJ1-2	-	CAIETGNYGYTF	TGTGCCATAGAAACAGGGAACTATGGCTACACCTTC
-	TRBV4-1	TRBJ1-3	-	CASSQDARDGNTIYF	TGCGCCAGCAGCCAAGATGCCAGGGATGGAAACACCATATATTTT
-	TRBV29-1	TRBJ1-1	-	CSVEDRQTRKAFF	TGCAGCGTTGAAGATAGACAGACGAGGAAAGCTTTCTTT
-	TRBV10-1	TRBJ2-1	-	CASSRSLALSYNEQFF	TGCGCCAGCAGCCGAAGCCTAGCCCTCTCCTACAATGAGCAGTTCTTC
TRBD1	TRBV6-1	TRBJ1-2	-	CASSESAGTGYLLYGYTF	TGTGCCAGCAGTGAATCTGCCGGGACAGGGTACCTTCTCTATGGCTACACCTTC
-	TRBV19	TRBJ1-5	-	CASSDRPTSNQPQHF	TGTGCCAGTAGTGACAGACCGACTAGCAATCAGCCCCAGCATTTT
TRBD1	TRBV7-9	TRBJ1-6	many	CASSLTGGAYSPLHF	TGTGCCAGCAGCTTAACAGGGGGCGCGTATTCACCCCTCCACTTT
TRBD1	TRBV11-2	TRBJ1-6	-	CASRVQGQGSSPLHF	TGTGCCAGCAGAGTCCAAGGACAGGGCAGTTCACCCCTCCACTTT
-	TRBV11-3	TRBJ2-3	-	CASSLVGDTQYF	TGTGCCAGCAGCTTAGTCGGAGATACGCAGTATTTT
-	TRBV27	TRBJ1-2	once	CASSLTSDSFYGYTF	TGTGCCAGCAGTTTAACCTCGGACAGCTTCTATGGCTACACCTTC
-	TRBV7-3	TRBJ1-6	-	CASSLEMNSPLHF	TGTGCCAGCAGCTTAGAGATGAATTCACCCCTCCACTTT
-	TRBV4-1	TRBJ1-1	-	CASSQDRGIDTEAFF	TGCGCCAGCAGCCAAGATCGAGGTATTGACACTGAAGCTTTCTTT
TRBD2	TRBV5-6	TRBJ2-1	-	CASSLTSGGYNEQFF	TGTGCCAGCAGCTTGACTAGCGGGGGGTATAATGAGCAGTTCTTC
-	TRBV5-1	TRBJ2-7	once	CASSSSYEQYF	TGCGCTAGCAGCTCCAGCTACGAGCAGTACTTC
-	TRBV7-9	TRBJ2-2	-	CASSLSGPRGTGELFF	TGTGCCAGCAGCTTGTCGGGACCGCGGGGCACCGGGGAGCTGTTTTTT
-	TRBV5-1	TRBJ1-2	once	CASSPPDSSLYGYTF	TGCGCCAGCAGCCCTCCGGACAGTTCTCTCTATGGCTACACCTTC
-	TRBV18	TRBJ1-1	-	CASSPRREMNTEAFF	TGTGCCAGCTCACCACGAAGGGAGATGAACACTGAAGCTTTCTTT
-	TRBV3-1/TRBV3-2	TRBJ1-2	few	CASSQDRNYGYTF	TGTGCCAGCAGCCAAGACAGAAACTATGGCTACACCTTC
TRBD1	TRBV29-1	TRBJ2-7	-	CSVPGQQGYEQYF	TGCAGCGTGCCGGGACAGCAAGGGTACGAGCAGTACTTC
-	TRBV5-1	TRBJ1-2	-	CASSLGGGSNGYTF	TGCGCCAGCAGCTTGGGGGGAGGGTCGAATGGCTACACCTTC
-	TRBV4-1	TRBJ1-2	few	CASSQVFSPANYGYTF	TGCGCCAGCAGCCAAGTTTTCAGTCCAGCTAACTATGGCTACACCTTC
-	TRBV10-1	TRBJ2-3	-	CASSDRARRTDTQYF	TGCGCCAGCAGTGACAGGGCCCGACGCACAGATACGCAGTATTTT
-	TRBV5-1	TRBJ2-2	-	CASSLETVNTGELFF	TGCGCCAGCAGCTTGGAGACAGTGAACACCGGGGAGCTGTTTTTT
-	TRBV7-3	TRBJ1-1	-	CASSETSNTEAFF	TGTGCCAGCAGCGAGACATCGAACACTGAAGCTTTCTTT
TRBD2	TRBV2	TRBJ2-7	-	CGGGKWENGEQYF	TGTGGCGGGGGAAAGTGGGAAAATGGCGAGCAGTACTTC
TRBD2	TRBV19	TRBJ2-3	-	CASSMGLAGGTDTQYF	TGTGCCAGTAGTATGGGACTAGCGGGGGGCACAGATACGCAGTATTTT
TRBD1	TRBV30	TRBJ1-2	many	CAWKGQTLKPYTF	TGTGCCTGGAAGGGACAGACTCTCAAACCGTACACCTTC
TRBD1	TRBV27	TRBJ2-7	-	CASSLGLGDRTYEQYF	TGTGCCAGCAGTTTAGGCCTTGGGGACAGAACCTACGAGCAGTACTTC
TRBD2	TRBV7-2	TRBJ2-3	once	CASSWTSGGGTDTQYF	TGTGCCAGCAGCTGGACTAGCGGGGGCGGCACAGATACGCAGTATTTT
TRBD1	TRBV6-1	TRBJ1-2	-	CASSEVWDSSIYGYTF	TGTGCCAGCAGTGAAGTCTGGGACAGCAGTATATATGGCTACACCTTC
-	TRBV7-9	TRBJ2-2	-	CAGLRGRFDTGELFF	TGTGCCGGCCTGCGGGGGCGGTTTGACACCGGGGAGCTGTTTTTT
TRBD1	TRBV2	TRBJ1-2	-	CASRGTGTGKGYTF	TGTGCCAGCAGGGGAACCGGGACAGGGAAGGGCTACACCTTC
-	TRBV15	TRBJ1-1	-	CATSRGGQPNTEAFF	TGTGCCACCAGCAGAGGCGGACAACCGAACACTGAAGCTTTCTTT
-	TRBV5-1	TRBJ1-2	few	CASSLGQNYGYTF	TGCGCCAGCAGCTTGGGGCAGAACTATGGCTACACCTTC
-	TRBV7-9	TRBJ2-2	once	CASSSMTPSNTGELFF	TGTGCCAGCAGCTCCATGACACCTTCAAACACCGGGGAGCTGTTTTTT
TRBD1	TRBV30	TRBJ2-7	-	CAWSHADRVSEQYF	TGTGCCTGGAGTCATGCGGACAGGGTCAGCGAGCAGTACTTC
-	TRBV27	TRBJ2-1	-	CASSQPQSSYNEQFF	TGTGCCAGCAGTCAACCACAGAGCTCCTACAATGAGCAGTTCTTC
-	TRBV5-1	TRBJ2-1	-	CASSPGQNYNEQFF	TGCGCCAGCAGCCCGGGACAAAACTACAATGAGCAGTTCTTC
-	TRBV27	TRBJ2-7	-	CASSHRQDSLTYEQYF	TGTGCCAGCAGTCATCGTCAGGACAGCCTGACCTACGAGCAGTACTTC
TRBD1	TRBV5-5	TRBJ1-1	once	CASSPGTGGVNTEAFF	TGTGCCAGCAGCCCTGGGACAGGGGGTGTGAACACTGAAGCTTTCTTT
TRBD1	TRBV7-6	TRBJ1-2	-	CASSFRPGTGSAYGYTF	TGTGCCAGCAGCTTCCGTCCCGGGACAGGGAGTGCCTATGGCTACACCTTC
TRBD1	TRBV29-1	TRBJ2-2	-	CSVLDRENTGELFF	TGCAGCGTTTTGGACAGGGAGAACACCGGGGAGCTGTTTTTT
-	TRBV19	TRBJ2-7	-	CASSIKTGQNYEQYF	TGTGCCAGTAGTATAAAGACTGGACAGAACTACGAGCAGTACTTC
-	TRBV19	TRBJ2-1	many	CASSAPSYEYNEQFF	TGTGCCAGTAGTGCTCCGAGTTACGAGTACAATGAGCAGTTCTTC
-	TRBV6-1	TRBJ1-1	-	CASSEAGGGNTEAFF	TGTGCCAGCAGTGAAGCTGGGGGCGGGAACACTGAAGCTTTCTTT
-	TRBV27	TRBJ2-3	-	CASSLAVFSPDTQYF	TGTGCCAGCAGTTTAGCCGTGTTTAGCCCAGATACGCAGTATTTT
TRBD2	TRBV6-5	TRBJ2-2	once	CASSYDGGGAGELFF	TGTGCCAGCAGTTACGATGGGGGGGGAGCGGGGGAGCTGTTTTTT